The entry that follows covers one TCR beta chain sequence. This record belongs to a study of T cell responses to AZD1222 COVID-19 vaccine. Profiled with immunoSEQ multiplex PCR; TCRdb holds only in-frame clones, not every one. The data contain some 130,000 clones, over 85% of them seen just once; the ten biggest clones take up 6.5% to 8.5%. The CDR3 sequence is 15 residues long. V trimming: 6 bases; J trimming: 2 bases; junction bases outside the gene matches: 6. Germline lookup yields CDR1 SNHLY and CDR2 FYNNEI. This sequence was found in an adult who received the AZD1222 COVID-19 vaccine. The sequencing used peripheral blood, collected 28 days after the second AZD1222 dose. The rearrangement uses TRBV2 and TRBJ1-2, with 10 positions matching TRBD1. CDR3: CASRVDRGRNYGYTF. Here the CDR3 DNA reads TGTGCCAGCAGGGTTGACAGGGGGCGAAACTATGGCTACACCTTC. Full variable domain (remainder filled in from reference TRBV2 and TRBJ1-2): EPEVTQTPSHQVTQMGQEVILRCVPISNHLYFYWYRQILGQKVEFLVSFYNNEISEKSEIFDDQFSVERPDGSNFTLKIRSTKLEDSAMYFCASRVDRGRNYGYTFGSGTRLTVV.